The entry that follows covers one T cell receptor beta chain sequence. The data were taken from a study of CD8 T cells in ankylosing spondylitis. CDR1 and CDR2 from the germline V gene are SQVTM and ANQGSEA. Trimming shortened V by 6 bases and J by 0 bases, and 12 bases separated the two germline ends. This CDR3 has 13 amino acids. TCRdb re-called the 5' RACE reads with MiXCR, one entry per CDR3 protein. The data show approximately 140,000 distinct CDR3 sequences, under 55% seen once. This TCR was sampled from a male donor with ankylosing spondylitis. The chain couples TRBV29-1 to TRBJ2-7; the D is unclear. The specimen was synovial fluid, either unsorted or a sorted T cell fraction (not recorded which). The CDR3 DNA follows: TGCAGCGTCCGACAACCCAGCTCCTACGAGCAGTACTTC. Its protein is CSVRQPSSYEQYF.